Listed below are T cell receptor beta chains from one sample, sequenced in a study of blood T cell repertoires in COVID-19. Sequencing was performed with immunoSEQ multiplex PCR; in TCRdb, only in-frame clones are kept and a portion is missing. Of approximately 70,000 clones in the sample, roughly 90% were seen once. Sequenced sample: peripheral blood. These receptors came from a man aged 50 to 60 with COVID-19, enrolled during active disease. CDR3s include the opening cysteine and the closing phenylalanine or tryptophan. The order of the fields is D gene, V gene, J gene, CDR3 protein. The D gene is left open where the match is weak.

D: TRBD1
V: TRBV5-6
J: TRBJ1-4
CDR3: CASSLGDRLTNEKLFF

D: TRBD2
V: TRBV7-2
J: TRBJ2-5
CDR3: CASSSRSGTQETQYF

D: NA
V: TRBV3-1/TRBV3-2
J: TRBJ1-1
CDR3: CASSVERGTEAFF

D: TRBD1
V: TRBV30
J: TRBJ1-6
CDR3: CAWTSTGGYDNSPLHF

D: TRBD2
V: TRBV7-3
J: TRBJ2-5
CDR3: CASSLGLAGAETQYF

D: NA
V: TRBV13
J: TRBJ1-4
CDR3: CASSLSTGSRANEKLFF

D: NA
V: TRBV7-8
J: TRBJ1-2
CDR3: CASSLDKDYGYTF

D: TRBD1
V: TRBV4-1
J: TRBJ2-5
CDR3: CASSQALGQGRETQYF

D: TRBD1
V: TRBV6-2/TRBV6-3
J: TRBJ2-7
CDR3: CASSYEDRTYEQYF

D: NA
V: TRBV7-3
J: TRBJ2-2
CDR3: CASSLAGPGELFF

D: TRBD1
V: TRBV13
J: TRBJ2-7
CDR3: CASSGSPGQNYEQYF

D: NA
V: TRBV7-2
J: TRBJ2-7
CDR3: CASSLVGPGTYEQYF

D: TRBD2
V: TRBV19
J: TRBJ2-3
CDR3: CASSILAGGSDTQYF

D: TRBD1
V: TRBV9
J: TRBJ2-2
CDR3: CASTRGTGSASGELFF

D: NA
V: TRBV21-1
J: TRBJ2-5
CDR3: CASGRPGGFQETQYF

D: TRBD1
V: TRBV7-9
J: TRBJ2-2
CDR3: CASSPSSTGGTGELFF

D: TRBD2
V: TRBV28
J: TRBJ2-7
CDR3: CASSRRGRREQYF

D: TRBD2
V: TRBV7-3
J: TRBJ2-1
CDR3: CASSTGTSGYNEQFF